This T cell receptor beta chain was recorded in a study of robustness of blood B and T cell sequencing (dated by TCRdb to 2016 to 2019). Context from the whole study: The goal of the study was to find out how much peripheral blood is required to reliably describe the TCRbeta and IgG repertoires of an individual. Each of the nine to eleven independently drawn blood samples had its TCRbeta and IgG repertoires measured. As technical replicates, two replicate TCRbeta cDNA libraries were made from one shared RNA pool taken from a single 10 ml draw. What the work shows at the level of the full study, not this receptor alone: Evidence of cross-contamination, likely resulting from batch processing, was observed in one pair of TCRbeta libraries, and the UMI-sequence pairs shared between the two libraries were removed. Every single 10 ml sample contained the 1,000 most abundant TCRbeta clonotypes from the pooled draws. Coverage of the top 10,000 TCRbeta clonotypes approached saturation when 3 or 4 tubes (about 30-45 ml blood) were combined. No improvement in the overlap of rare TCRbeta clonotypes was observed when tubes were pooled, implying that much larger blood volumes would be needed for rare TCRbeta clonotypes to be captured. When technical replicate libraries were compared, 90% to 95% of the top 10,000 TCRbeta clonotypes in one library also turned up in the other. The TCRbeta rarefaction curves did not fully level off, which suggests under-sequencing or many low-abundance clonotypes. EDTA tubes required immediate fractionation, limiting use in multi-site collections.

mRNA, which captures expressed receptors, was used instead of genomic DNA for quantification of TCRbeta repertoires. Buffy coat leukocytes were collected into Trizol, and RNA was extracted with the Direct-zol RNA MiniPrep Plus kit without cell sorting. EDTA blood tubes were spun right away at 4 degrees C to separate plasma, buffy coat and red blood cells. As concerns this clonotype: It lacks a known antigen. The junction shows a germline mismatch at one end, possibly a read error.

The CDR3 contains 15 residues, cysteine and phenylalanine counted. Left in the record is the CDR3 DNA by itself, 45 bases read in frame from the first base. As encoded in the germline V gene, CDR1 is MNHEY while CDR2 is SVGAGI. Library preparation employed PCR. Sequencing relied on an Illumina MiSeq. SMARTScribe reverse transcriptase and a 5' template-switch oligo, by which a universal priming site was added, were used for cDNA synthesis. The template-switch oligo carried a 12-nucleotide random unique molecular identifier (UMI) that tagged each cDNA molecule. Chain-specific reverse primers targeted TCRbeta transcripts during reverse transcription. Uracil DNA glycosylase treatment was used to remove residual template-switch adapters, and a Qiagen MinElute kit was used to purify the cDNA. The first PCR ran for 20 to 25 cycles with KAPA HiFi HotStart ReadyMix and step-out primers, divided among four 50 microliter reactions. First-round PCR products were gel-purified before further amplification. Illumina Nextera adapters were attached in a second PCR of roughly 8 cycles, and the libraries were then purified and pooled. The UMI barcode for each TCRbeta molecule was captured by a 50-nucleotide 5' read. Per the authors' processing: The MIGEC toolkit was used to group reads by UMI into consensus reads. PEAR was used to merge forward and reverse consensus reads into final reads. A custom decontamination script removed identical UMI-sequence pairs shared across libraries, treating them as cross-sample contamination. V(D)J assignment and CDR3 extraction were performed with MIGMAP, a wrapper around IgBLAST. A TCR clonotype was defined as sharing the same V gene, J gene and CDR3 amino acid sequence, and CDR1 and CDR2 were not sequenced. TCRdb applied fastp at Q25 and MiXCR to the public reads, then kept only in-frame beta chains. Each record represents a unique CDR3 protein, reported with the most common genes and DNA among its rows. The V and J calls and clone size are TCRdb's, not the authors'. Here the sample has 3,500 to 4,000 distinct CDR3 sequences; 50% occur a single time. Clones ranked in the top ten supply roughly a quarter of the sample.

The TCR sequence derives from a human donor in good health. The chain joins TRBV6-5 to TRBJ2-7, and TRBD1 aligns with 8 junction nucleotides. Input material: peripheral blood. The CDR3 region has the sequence CANSYGRQGYYEQYF. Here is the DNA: TGTGCCAACAGTTACGGGCGACAGGGGTACTACGAGCAGTACTTC.